Listed here is a single T cell receptor beta chain. Using immunoSEQ multiplex PCR, the repertoire was profiled, and TCRdb retains in-frame clones only, with some absent. The sample carries under 40,000 clones, around nine tenths recorded once. This specimen belongs to a study of T cell changes during pregnancy in multiple sclerosis. The germline V gene has CDR1 SEHNR and CDR2 FQNEAQ (reference sequence). Germline trimming cut 6 bases from V and 0 bases from J; bases unmatched to any gene: 4. The length of the CDR3 is 14 residues. The sequenced sample was CD4+ T cells from peripheral blood mononuclear cells, obtained in the second trimester of pregnancy. This chain uses TRBV7-9 with TRBJ1-1; 7 bases match TRBD1. The receptor comes from a female donor with multiple sclerosis, enrolled in a pregnancy study. CDR3 residues: CASRPGQLNTEAFF. CDR3 sequence (DNA): TGTGCCAGCAGGCCGGGACAGCTGAACACTGAAGCTTTCTTT.